The 16 T cell receptor beta chains reported below all come from one sample, sequenced in a study of shared clonotypes between healthy human individuals. Clones were read by immunoSEQ multiplex PCR, and TCRdb kept only the in-frame ones, dropping some. The sample records approximately 2.5 million clones, roughly 93% being singletons. Sequencing was performed on naive CD4+ T cells from PBMCs. Sample subset: CD45RA+ positively selected. Source of these receptors: a man aged 18 to 35 in good health. Some clones in this sample may be carry-over from other donors' samples.

CDR3 in amino acids: CASSIGRDTDTQYF. CDR3 coding DNA: TGTGCCAGCAGCATCGGACGGGACACAGATACGCAGTATTTT. The rearrangement joins TRBV5-4 to TRBJ2-3; D is possibly TRBD2 (5 bases). Germline CDR1 is SGHNT and CDR2 is YYREEE (reference sequence). There are 14 residues in the CDR3. The V end lost 4 bases, the J end lost 2 bases, and 11 bases lay between the germline ends. Drawing the rest from reference TRBV5-4 and TRBJ2-3, the complete variable domain is ETGVTQSPTHLIKTRGQQVTLRCSSQSGHNTVSWYQQALGQGPQFIFQYYREEENGRGNFPPRFSGLQFPNYSSELNVNALELDDSALYLCASSIGRDTDTQYFGPGTRLTVL.

The CDR3 sequence is CASRRTGLSRDGYTF. In nucleotides, the CDR3 is TGTGCCAGCAGGCGGACAGGGTTAAGCCGGGATGGCTACACCTTC. The chain links TRBV6-1 to TRBJ1-2, with 8 nucleotides matching TRBD1. The germline gives CDR1 MNHNS, CDR2 SASEGT. The CDR3 spans 15 residues. Unmatched junction bases numbered 12, after V lost 6 bases and J lost 6 bases.

This clone was recorded once. The chain recombines TRBV5-1 with TRBJ2-3, with TRBD2 identical over 13 bases. Trimming cost V 4 bases and J 2 bases; bases outside gene matches: 4. Germline CDR1 reads SGHRS; CDR2 reads YFSETQ. The CDR3 length is 16 residues. The CDR3 spells CASSPGTSGITDTQYF. The CDR3 DNA follows: TGCGCCAGCAGCCCCGGGACTAGCGGGATCACAGATACGCAGTATTTT.

On this clone: Additional DNA sequences in this sample encode the identical CDR3. The chain carries TRBV9 and TRBJ2-3; D possibly corresponds to TRBD2 (5 bases). The CDR3 totals 14 residues. The V gene lost 4 bases and the J gene lost 1 base, with 10 bases spanning the gap. Germline-derived CDR1 and CDR2 are SGDLS and YYNGEE. The CDR3 bases are TGTGCCAGCAGCCCCGCCGGGGGCACAGATACGCAGTATTTT. Amino acids: CASSPAGGTDTQYF.

The V call is TRBV4-2, the J call TRBJ2-5, with TRBD1 matching 7 bases. The V and J ends lost 1 base and 1 base, in that order; junction bases with no gene match: 6. This CDR3 comprises 16 residues. Germline lookup yields CDR1 LGHNA and CDR2 YNFKEQ. For the CDR3, the DNA is TGTGCCAGCAGCCAAGGGGTCGGACAGGCCCAAGAGACCCAGTACTTC. Residues: CASSQGVGQAQETQYF.

This clone appeared once. CDR3 protein: CASSYSTRGRGDTQYF. The CDR3 region has the DNA TGTGCCAGCAGTTACTCGACCAGGGGACGGGGAGATACGCAGTATTTT. This sequence joins TRBV6-5 and TRBJ2-3; D is perhaps TRBD1 (6 bases). Germline V gene data show CDR1 as MNHEY and CDR2 as SVGAGI. With 0 bases removed from V and 5 bases from J, the gap between germline ends came to 15 bases. The CDR3 runs to 16 residues.

Of note for this clone: This sample includes further DNA sequences coding for the same CDR3. The chain carries TRBV15 and TRBJ1-1; the D is unclear. Trimming cost V 1 base and J 1 base, with 4 bases left between them. The CDR3 runs 13 residues. From germline, CDR1 is LNHNV and CDR2 YYDKDF (reference sequence). The DNA of the CDR3 is TGTGCCACCAGCAGAGGTTGGAACACTGAAGCTTTCTTT. Its translation is CATSRGWNTEAFF.

The chain recombines TRBV28 with TRBJ1-2, with TRBD1 identical over 7 bases. With V trimmed by 5 bases and J by 4 bases, 10 bases remained unmatched. Germline assignment: CDR1 MDHEN and CDR2 SYDVKM. This CDR3 region has 15 residues. CDR3 residues: CASSLNPGQSYGYTF. For the CDR3, the DNA is TGTGCCAGCAGTCTGAACCCGGGACAGAGCTATGGCTACACCTTC.

The J gene is TRBJ1-1, the V gene TRBV6-5; a weak D match, TRBD1 (6 bases). CDR1 and CDR2 from the germline V gene are MNHEY and SVGAGI. The CDR3 consists of 16 residues. With 2 bases removed from V and 0 bases from J, the gap between germline ends came to 13 bases. The CDR3 region is CASSYEDSPLNTEAFF. Written as DNA, the CDR3 is TGTGCCAGCAGTTACGAGGACAGCCCTCTGAACACTGAAGCTTTCTTT.

The J gene is TRBJ2-5, the V gene TRBV28; D may be TRBD2 (7 bases). The CDR3 runs 14 residues. Trimming took off 6 bases at V and 5 bases at J, with 16 bases between the two ends. From germline, CDR1 is MDHEN and CDR2 SYDVKM. The CDR3 nucleotides read TGTGCCAGCAGCTTAGGGGGGGCACTGGAGACCCAGTACTTC. Its translation is CASSLGGALETQYF.

The chain has TRBV11-2 and TRBJ1-4; D is ambiguous. The CDR3 spans 12 residues. Germline CDR1 and CDR2: SGHAT and FQNNGV. Trimming took 5 bases from V and 6 from J, leaving 7 bases between them. The CDR3 DNA reads as TGTGCCAGCAGCGACACCTATGAAAAACTGTTTTTT. Protein product: CASSDTYEKLFF.

The chain uses TRBV7-2 and TRBJ2-1, with 7 nucleotides matching TRBD2. V dropped 0 bases and J dropped 4; count of bases not matched to a gene: 3. The germline V gene encodes CDR1 SGHTA and CDR2 FQGNSA. The CDR3 contains 15 residues. The chain's CDR3 is CASSLAYSGYNEQFF. The CDR3 DNA is TGTGCCAGCAGCTTAGCCTATAGCGGGTACAATGAGCAGTTCTTC.

This chain joins TRBV5-4 and TRBJ2-7, with 9 bases fitting TRBD1. This CDR3 contains 16 residues. The germline V gene encodes CDR1 SGHNT and CDR2 YYREEE (reference sequence). With 2 bases clipped from V and 6 bases from J, the junction kept 12 bases outside the gene matches. This chain's CDR3 is CASSFRYGTGQAEQYF. The CDR3 bases are TGTGCCAGCAGCTTTAGATACGGGACAGGGCAAGCCGAGCAGTACTTC.

With respect to this clone: Other DNA sequences within the sample encode an identical CDR3. The rearrangement joins TRBV18 to TRBJ2-7, with D perhaps matching TRBD1 (7 bases). V was shortened by 3 bases and J by 4 bases, with 13 bases between the two germline ends. Germline V gene lookup returns CDR1 KGHSH and CDR2 LQKENI. CDR3 length: 14 residues. CDR3 in DNA: TGTGCCAGCTCACCTGACAGGGAGGTTTACGAGCAGTACTTC. As protein: CASSPDREVYEQYF.

The rearrangement uses TRBV28 and TRBJ1-4, with 7 bases that match TRBD1. The CDR3 loop spans 17 amino acids. The germline V gene has CDR1 MDHEN and CDR2 SYDVKM. V dropped 6 bases and J dropped 8; count of bases not matched to a gene: 18. In DNA, the CDR3 is TGTGCCAGCAGCAAGGTCTCCCCAAACAGGGGAAGAGAAAAACTGTTTTTT. Its translation is CASSKVSPNRGREKLFF.

This rearrangement joins TRBV28 to TRBJ1-5, with D unclear. The CDR3 extends over 14 amino acids. Trimming removed 6 bases at V and 3 bases at J, with 12 bases between. CDR1 and CDR2 from the germline V gene are MDHEN and SYDVKM. The CDR3 nucleotides are TGTGCCAGCAGCTCTGGACGGTTCAATCAGCCCCAGCATTTT. It codes for CASSSGRFNQPQHF.